The 22 T cell receptor beta chains reported below all come from one sample, sequenced in a study of OX40 agonist ivuxolimab in advanced cancers. The library was generated by the immunoSEQ multiplex PCR assay. TCRdb retrieved this table from immuneACCESS and kept in-frame rearrangements only. Not all clones are present; in checked studies, unresolved V genes account for under half, and no reason is known for the remainder. A total of tens of thousands of clones appear in this sample, about 88% of them only once. The ten largest make up under 3% of the sample. The starting material was CD4+ or CD8+ T cells sorted from blood, obtained in a trial of the OX40 agonist ivuxolimab. These receptors all come from an adult with an advanced solid tumor such as melanoma, head and neck, liver or kidney cancer.

The V and J genes are TRBV11-2 and TRBJ1-1; D perhaps matches TRBD1 (6 bases). The CDR3 spans 16 residues. V was pared by 2 bases and J by 0 bases, with 13 bases between. Germline V gene data show CDR1 as SGHAT and CDR2 as FQNNGV. Here the CDR3 DNA reads TGTGCCAGCAGCTTATCGGGACACAAGATGAACACTGAAGCTTTCTTT. It specifies CASSLSGHKMNTEAFF.

Only one count was recorded for this clone. The chain couples TRBV5-4 to TRBJ2-3; weak D call: TRBD2 (6 bases). Trimming shortened V by 4 bases and J by 0 bases, and 15 bases separated the two germline ends. The CDR3 extends over 16 amino acids. Germline V gene lookup returns CDR1 SGHNT and CDR2 YYREEE (reference sequence). The CDR3, as DNA: TGTGCCAGCAGCCCGCGGGGTAGGATTAGCACAGATACGCAGTATTTT. Protein: CASSPRGRISTDTQYF.

The V and J genes are TRBV28 and TRBJ1-4, with D tentatively TRBD1 (6 bases). The V and J ends lost 5 bases and 7 bases respectively, with 20 bases between them. The CDR3 runs to 16 residues. CDR1 and CDR2 from the germline V gene are MDHEN and SYDVKM. The CDR3 here is CASSLPLAGVGEKLFF. Here the CDR3 DNA reads TGTGCCAGCAGTCTGCCTTTGGCAGGGGTAGGTGAAAAACTGTTTTTT.

The gene calls are TRBV7-3 and TRBJ2-3; possibly TRBD2 for D (6 bases). This CDR3 comprises 16 residues. V dropped 5 bases and J dropped 5 bases, with 20 bases sitting between them. The germline V gene has CDR1 SGHTA and CDR2 FQGTGA. CDR3 region: CASSPSSLRGGDTQYF. The CDR3 DNA is TGTGCCAGCAGCCCCTCGTCTCTGCGGGGTGGAGATACGCAGTATTTT.

The chain joins TRBV28 to TRBJ1-3; TRBD1 agrees at 7 bases. Gene TRBJ2-2 matches the end of the DNA better, so the J call may be wrong. The CDR3 loop spans 15 amino acids. The germline V gene encodes CDR1 MDHEN and CDR2 SYDVKM. The CDR3, as DNA: TGTGCCAGCAGCCCCGGGACAGAGAACACCGGGGAGCTGTTTTTT. Amino acid sequence: CASSPGTENTGELFF.

This clone was seen just once. J is TRBJ2-7 and V is TRBV7-2; the match to TRBD1 covers 7 bases. Germline trimming cut 3 bases from V and 6 bases from J; bases unmatched to any gene: 5. This CDR3 has 13 amino acids. CDR1 SGHTA and CDR2 FQGNSA come from the germline V gene. The CDR3: CASSFQGEIEQYV. The CDR3 DNA is TGTGCCAGCAGCTTTCAGGGGGAGATCGAGCAGTACGTC.

The J gene is TRBJ1-4, the V gene TRBV2; 7 bases are shared with TRBD1. From germline, CDR1 is SNHLY and CDR2 FYNNEI. V trimming: 6 bases; J trimming: 6 bases; junction bases outside the gene matches: 10. The CDR3 length is 15 residues. CDR3: CASRADRDWYEKLFF. In nucleotides, the CDR3 is TGTGCCAGCAGGGCAGACAGGGATTGGTATGAAAAACTGTTTTTT.

This clone was found once. The chain is built from TRBV6-6 and TRBJ2-3; 13 positions match TRBD2. The CDR3 is made up of 15 amino acids. Losses at the gene ends were 6 bases for V and 0 bases for J; bases not matched to a gene: 0. Germline V gene lookup returns CDR1 MNHNY and CDR2 SVGAGI (reference sequence). The CDR3 loop is CASRGLAGSTDTQYF. CDR3 nucleotide sequence: TGTGCCAGCAGGGGACTAGCGGGGAGCACAGATACGCAGTATTTT.

This chain connects TRBV5-6 to TRBJ1-1, with TRBD1 as a possible D gene (5 bases). Trimming removed 4 bases at V and 0 bases at J, with 10 bases between. CDR1 is SGHDT, CDR2 YYEEEE, per germline. CDR3 length: 14 amino acids. CDR3 bases: TGTGCCAGCAGCCTCAGGGTTATGAACACTGAAGCTTTCTTT. The encoded protein is CASSLRVMNTEAFF. The variable domain in full, with the rest retrieved from reference TRBV5-6 and TRBJ1-1, is DAGVTQSPTHLIKTRGQQVTLRCSPKSGHDTVSWYQQALGQGPQFIFQYYEEEERQRGNFPDRFSGHQFPNYSSELNVNALLLGDSALYLCASSLRVMNTEAFFGQGTRLTVV.

The chain combines TRBV14 with TRBJ1-5; possibly TRBD1 for D (5 bases). Trimming removed 0 bases at V and 3 bases at J, with 18 bases between. Germline loops: CDR1 SGHDN, CDR2 FVKESK. CDR3 length: 18 amino acids. In nucleotides, the CDR3 is TGTGCCAGCAGCCAAGATTCAGGGTGCCGGGGGTCCAATCAGCCCCAGCATTTT. Amino acid sequence: CASSQDSGCRGSNQPQHF.

The rearrangement uses TRBV6-5 and TRBJ1-2, with D possibly being TRBD1 (6 bases). From germline, CDR1 is MNHEY and CDR2 SVGAGI. The CDR3 runs to 15 residues. The V end was cut by 4 bases, the J end by 4 bases, with 16 bases between. CDR3 protein: CASSLGGNPSYGYTF. The CDR3 nucleotides read TGTGCCAGCAGTTTGGGGGGCAACCCCTCCTATGGCTACACCTTC.

This chain uses TRBV11-2 with TRBJ2-5; 7 bases match TRBD2. Germline loops: CDR1 SGHAT, CDR2 FQNNGV. This CDR3 is built from 17 residues. V trimming: 2 bases; J trimming: 1 base; junction bases outside the gene matches: 10. CDR3 DNA sequence: TGTGCCAGCAGCTTAATCGGCCTGGGAGGGGCCCAAGAGACCCAGTACTTC. Translation: CASSLIGLGGAQETQYF. The whole variable domain, filled in from reference TRBV11-2 and TRBJ2-5, reads EAGVAQSPRYKIIEKRQSVAFWCNPISGHATLYWYQQILGQGPKLLIQFQNNGVVDDSQLPKDRFSAERLKGVDSTLKIQPAKLEDSAVYLCASSLIGLGGAQETQYFGPGTRLLVL.

V is TRBV6-5 and J is TRBJ1-4, with D possibly TRBD1 on 6 matching bases. Trimming stripped 7 bases from V and 5 bases from J, with 14 bases between. From germline, CDR1 is MNHEY and CDR2 SVGAGI. This CDR3 is built from 14 residues. The CDR3 loop is CASTLDSFNEKLFF. The CDR3 DNA reads TGTGCCAGCACCCTGGACAGTTTCAATGAAAAACTGTTTTTT.

The sample holds a few counts of this clone. V and J are TRBV6-5 and TRBJ2-4, with unresolved D. Germline V CDR1 and CDR2: MNHEY, SVGAGI. V was pared by 8 bases and J by 8 bases, with 10 bases between. CDR3 size: 11 residues. CDR3 sequence (DNA): TGTGCCAGCGGGTTCCGGGACATTCAGTACTTC. Translating gives CASGFRDIQYF.

In nucleotides, the CDR3 is TGTGCCAGCGCAACACAGGGGAGAGATGAAAAACTGTTTTTT. Encoded protein: CASATQGRDEKLFF. The rearrangement links TRBV27 to TRBJ1-4; 7 positions match TRBD1. This CDR3 contains 14 residues. Germline CDR1 is MNHEY and CDR2 is SMNVEV (reference sequence). V lost 8 bases, J lost 6 bases, and 9 bases stayed unmatched.

This clone was observed a handful of times. The J gene is TRBJ2-5, the V gene TRBV7-3, with 7 bases fitting TRBD1. CDR3 size: 15 residues. Germline V gene sequence: CDR1 SGHTA, CDR2 FQGTGA. The V gene end was trimmed by 3 bases and the J gene end by 0 bases; junction bases not matched to a gene: 4. CDR3 amino acids: CASSLMGTDQETQYF. The CDR3 DNA sequence: TGTGCCAGCAGCTTGATGGGGACAGACCAAGAGACCCAGTACTTC.

A single count supports this clone. This chain connects TRBV7-9 to TRBJ1-1; TRBD1 might be the D (5 bases). Germline CDR1 SEHNR, CDR2 FQNEAQ (reference sequence). Trimming removed 5 bases at V and 8 bases at J, with 15 bases between. CDR3 size: 13 residues. The CDR3, as DNA: TGTGCCAGCAGCACCATGGGACTTAGGGAAGCTTTCTTT. Protein: CASSTMGLREAFF.

The chain couples TRBV21-1 to TRBJ2-1; the listed D gene, TRBD2, was not tested against the DNA. TRBV21-1 counts as a pseudogene. This CDR3 is 18 amino acids long. CDR3 amino acids: CASSNRTERGDSYNEQFF. The CDR3 DNA reads as TGTGCCAGCAGCAATAGGACGGAGCGGGGGGACTCCTACAATGAGCAGTTCTTC.

V gene TRBV28 combines with J gene TRBJ1-4; possible D gene TRBD1, 6 bases. This CDR3 has 14 amino acids. Trimming stripped 4 bases from V and 4 bases from J, with 10 bases between. CDR1 is MDHEN, CDR2 SYDVKM, per germline. The CDR3 loop is CASSSDRSNEKLFF. The CDR3 DNA follows: TGTGCCAGCAGTTCAGACAGGAGTAATGAAAAACTGTTTTTT.

The chain is built from TRBV11-3 and TRBJ1-6; D not certain. The CDR3 covers 11 residues. Germline V gene data show CDR1 as SGHNT and CDR2 as YENEEA. V was shortened by 7 bases and J by 7 bases, with 5 bases between the two germline ends. CDR3 loop: CASNPNSPLHF. CDR3 sequence (DNA): TGTGCCAGCAACCCAAATTCACCCCTCCACTTT.

The chain joins TRBV28 to TRBJ2-6; TRBD2 agrees at 7 bases. The CDR3 spans 16 residues. The V and J ends lost 8 bases and 2 bases, in that order; junction bases with no gene match: 9. The germline CDR1 and CDR2 sequences are MDHEN and SYDVKM. The CDR3 sequence is CASLGGGVAGANVLTF. CDR3 sequence (DNA): TGTGCCAGCCTCGGGGGAGGGGTCGCTGGGGCCAACGTCCTGACTTTC.

This sequence joins TRBV4-1 and TRBJ1-4; D is undetermined. CDR3 length equals 15 residues. V was trimmed by 4 bases and J by 7 bases, leaving 16 bases between them. CDR1 MGHRA and CDR2 YSYEKL come from the germline V gene. The CDR3 nucleotides are TGCGCCAGCAGCCCGGACGCTCTAGTTAGTGAAAAACTGTTTTTT. This translates into CASSPDALVSEKLFF.